What follows are 20 T cell receptor beta chains derived from one specimen sequenced in a study of blood T cell repertoires in COVID-19 (dated by TCRdb to 2020 to 2021). Receptor amplification or capture employed the immunoSEQ multiplex PCR assay. TCRdb carries this immuneACCESS record with in-frame sequences only. Its versions omit some clonotypes, under half of them owing to an unresolved V gene in the studies checked, with the rest unexplained. Here the sample has more than 85,000 clones; about 89% occur a single time. About 1% of the sample lies in the top ten. Sample: peripheral blood. The receptors stem from a man aged 55 to 70 with acute or convalescent COVID-19.

The chain employs TRBV4-1 and TRBJ1-6; TRBD1 aligns across 7 bases. CDR3 length: 14 amino acids. The V gene's germline CDR1 is MGHRA and CDR2 YSYEKL. J gave up 9 bases and V 4 bases, and 6 bases lay outside the gene matches. The chain's CDR3 is CASSPGTVPSPLHF. The CDR3 DNA follows: TGCGCCAGCAGCCCCGGGACAGTTCCTTCACCCCTCCACTTT.

The genes are TRBV24-1 and TRBJ2-5; no clear D gene. This CDR3 spans 13 amino acids. Germline-derived CDR1 and CDR2 are KGHDR and SFDVKD. V was cut by 9 bases and J by 2 bases, with 12 bases left in between. In DNA, the CDR3 is TGTGCCACCTCAGGCAGTCGTCAAGAGACCCAGTACTTC. Amino acids: CATSGSRQETQYF.

The genes are TRBV30 and TRBJ1-6, with 8 positions matching TRBD1. CDR1 GTSNPN and CDR2 SVGIG come from the germline V gene (reference sequence). V lost 8 bases, J lost 2 bases, and 5 bases stayed unmatched. The CDR3 runs to 14 residues. CDR3 DNA: TGTGCCGAAGGACAGGGCACCTATAATTCACCCCTCCACTTT. It yields the protein CAEGQGTYNSPLHF.

This chain connects TRBV9 to TRBJ2-1; 10 bases are a match to TRBD2. The CDR3 has 16 amino acids. Germline CDR1 and CDR2: SGDLS and YYNGEE. After removal of 0 bases from V and 8 bases from J, the junction contained 8 bases not matched to a gene. CDR3 nucleotides: TGTGCCAGCAGCGTAGCGCTAGCGGGGGCAGCAGATGAGCAGTTCTTC. It codes for CASSVALAGAADEQFF.

The V and J genes are TRBV29-1 and TRBJ1-2; no clear D. The V gene's germline CDR1 is SQVTM and CDR2 ANQGSEA. This CDR3 has 11 amino acids. The DNA of the CDR3 is TGCAGGGCCCGGGGATCCTATGGCTACACCTTC. Translation gives CRARGSYGYTF.

In the case of this clone: Its ends do not fully match the called genes, so a read error is possible. This chain connects TRBV5-4 to TRBJ2-1; 7 bases fit TRBD2. This CDR3 is 15 amino acids long. CDR1 is SGHNT and CDR2 is YYREEE in the germline V gene (reference sequence). CDR3 sequence: CASSRSTAGVEERFF. CDR3 coding DNA: TGTGCCAGCAGCAGATCCACGGCGGGAGTTGAAGAGCGGTTCTTC.

The rearrangement joins TRBV30 to TRBJ2-7, with TRBD2 identical over 15 bases. The CDR3 spans 19 residues. CDR1 is GTSNPN, CDR2 SVGIG, per germline (reference sequence). J was trimmed by 6 bases and V by 3 bases; bases with no gene match: 18. CDR3 in DNA: TGTGCCTGGAGGGCCCTGGGGACTAGCGGGAGGAAGAGAATAGGCGAGCAGTACTTC. Translation gives CAWRALGTSGRKRIGEQYF.

This clone was seen a single time. V usage is TRBV7-9 and J usage is TRBJ2-2, with 7 nucleotides matching TRBD1. V was clipped by 0 bases and J by 0 bases; unmatched bases: 1. The CDR3 runs 16 residues. From germline, CDR1 is SEHNR and CDR2 FQNEAQ (reference sequence). CDR3 in amino acids: CASSLAGQANTGELFF. CDR3 sequence (DNA): TGTGCCAGCAGCTTAGCCGGACAGGCGAACACCGGGGAGCTGTTTTTT.

This clone occurred once. The J gene is TRBJ2-2, the V gene TRBV2; 9 bases align to TRBD2. With 6 bases clipped from V and 4 bases from J, the junction kept 9 bases outside the gene matches. This CDR3 has 16 residues. CDR1 is SNHLY, CDR2 FYNNEI, per germline. The CDR3 region has the DNA TGTGCCAGCAGATACGCGGGAGGGCCGGTCACCGGGGAGCTGTTTTTT. This translates into CASRYAGGPVTGELFF.

The chain employs TRBV5-1 and TRBJ2-3; unclear D gene. Germline assignment: CDR1 SGHRS and CDR2 YFSETQ. V lost 4 bases, J lost 0 bases, and 9 bases lay in between. The CDR3 has 14 amino acids. For the CDR3, the DNA is TGCGCCAGCAGCCGGCAGGCCAGCACAGATACGCAGTATTTT. It is translated as CASSRQASTDTQYF.

The chain links TRBV5-4 to TRBJ1-2; the D is unclear. V was shortened by 4 bases and J by 5 bases, with 15 bases between the two germline ends. The CDR3 runs to 14 residues. The germline gives CDR1 SGHNT, CDR2 YYREEE (reference sequence). The CDR3 nucleotides are TGTGCCAGCAGCGTAGACAACTCCAGGTATGGCTACACCTTC. It specifies CASSVDNSRYGYTF.

The genes are TRBV5-1 and TRBJ2-5; TRBD1 is a possible D gene (5 bases). V shed 4 bases and J shed 5 bases, with 21 bases lying between them. This CDR3 region has 16 residues. Germline CDR1 reads SGHRS; CDR2 reads YFSETQ. CDR3 sequence reads: CASSSRESGSTETQYF. The CDR3 region has the DNA TGCGCCAGCAGCAGCAGGGAATCCGGCTCGACGGAGACCCAGTACTTC.

CDR3 protein: CASSLRGQRNEKLFF. As DNA, the CDR3 is TGTGCCAGCAGCTTACGGGGACAGAGGAATGAAAAACTGTTTTTT. The chain recombines TRBV7-2 with TRBJ1-4, with TRBD1 matching over 7 bases. This CDR3 has 15 residues. V was clipped by 2 bases and J by 5 bases; unmatched bases: 5. Germline V gene sequence: CDR1 SGHTA, CDR2 FQGNSA.

The J gene is TRBJ1-2, the V gene TRBV21-1; TRBD1, the table's D call, was not compared with the DNA. TRBV21-1 is a listed pseudogene. This CDR3 comprises 13 residues. In DNA form, the CDR3 reads TGTGCCAGATTACAGTCTCCCTACTATGGCTACACCTTC. The encoded protein is CARLQSPYYGYTF.

This sequence joins TRBV4-2 and TRBJ2-3; TRBD2 is a possible D gene (5 bases). Germline loops: CDR1 LGHNA, CDR2 YNFKEQ. V lost 1 base and J 2 bases, leaving 10 bases between the germline ends. This CDR3 is 15 amino acids long. As DNA, the CDR3 is TGTGCCAGCAGCCAAGGGCTAGCAATCACAGATACGCAGTATTTT. This sequence encodes CASSQGLAITDTQYF.

V and J are TRBV24-1 and TRBJ2-1; 13 positions agree with TRBD2. The trim removed 3 bases at V and 5 bases at J, leaving 3 bases unmatched. Germline lookup yields CDR1 KGHDR and CDR2 SFDVKD. The CDR3 sequence is 16 residues long. CDR3: CATSDPGLAGNNEQFF. CDR3 nucleotides: TGTGCCACCAGTGATCCGGGACTAGCGGGAAACAATGAGCAGTTCTTC.

This sequence joins TRBV9 and TRBJ2-7; D possibly corresponds to TRBD1 (6 bases). V shed 1 base and J shed 6 bases, with 20 bases lying between them. This CDR3 comprises 16 residues. Germline V CDR1 and CDR2: SGDLS, YYNGEE. In nucleotides, the CDR3 is TGTGCCAGCAGCGTACAGGGGCAAATAGAGATTTCCGAGCAGTACTTC. It codes for CASSVQGQIEISEQYF.

The chain employs TRBV11-2 and TRBJ2-7; 7 bases line up with TRBD1. The germline V gene encodes CDR1 SGHAT and CDR2 FQNNGV. The CDR3 runs to 13 residues. Germline trimming cut 4 bases from V and 3 bases from J; bases unmatched to any gene: 3. CDR3 sequence reads: CASSSGQFYEQYF. In DNA form, the CDR3 reads TGTGCCAGCAGCTCGGGACAGTTCTACGAGCAGTACTTC. The variable domain in full, with the rest retrieved from reference TRBV11-2 and TRBJ2-7, is EAGVAQSPRYKIIEKRQSVAFWCNPISGHATLYWYQQILGQGPKLLIQFQNNGVVDDSQLPKDRFSAERLKGVDSTLKIQPAKLEDSAVYLCASSSGQFYEQYFGPGTRLTVT.

V is TRBV27 and J is TRBJ2-1; 15 nucleotides line up with TRBD2. The CDR3 spans 18 residues. Germline values: CDR1 MNHEY, CDR2 SMNVEV (reference sequence). Losses at the gene ends were 5 bases for V and 6 bases for J; bases not matched to a gene: 11. The CDR3 reads CASSESLWTSGRGNEQFF. Written as DNA, the CDR3 is TGTGCCAGCAGTGAATCTCTCTGGACTAGCGGGAGGGGCAATGAGCAGTTCTTC.

The CDR3 loop reads CAWGEVAGVIGGYTF. The CDR3 region has the DNA TGTGCCTGGGGCGAGGTGGCAGGGGTTATTGGTGGCTACACCTTC. This rearrangement joins TRBV30 to TRBJ1-2; D may be TRBD1 (6 bases). Germline assignment: CDR1 GTSNPN and CDR2 SVGIG (reference sequence). The CDR3 is 15 amino acids. Trimming cost V 5 bases and J 7 bases, with 23 bases left between them.